One sample yielded the 12 T cell receptor beta chains listed below, sequenced in a study of shared clonotypes between healthy human individuals. Only CD45RO-negative cells positively selected for CCR7 counted as naive CD8 cells, so terminally differentiated effector memory CD45RA+ cells were excluded. Data came from immunoSEQ multiplex PCR; TCRdb stores just in-frame clones and leaves some out. The sample shows around 600,000 clones, 85% to 95% of them seen only once. Sample: naive CD8+ T cells sorted from blood. Receptors originate from a woman aged 25 to 39 in good health.

This sequence joins TRBV10-3 and TRBJ1-1, with no clear D. Germline V gives CDR1 ENHRY, CDR2 SYGVKD. The CDR3 is made up of 14 amino acids. Trimming cost V 8 bases and J 0 bases, with 13 bases left between them. The CDR3 here is CAIPPGGLNTEAFF. In DNA form, the CDR3 reads TGTGCCATCCCCCCAGGAGGCCTGAACACTGAAGCTTTCTTT.

The chain carries TRBV5-4 and TRBJ1-1, with D possibly being TRBD1 (6 bases). This CDR3 contains 14 residues. V was shortened by 2 bases and J by 1 base, with 9 bases between the two germline ends. Germline V gene data show CDR1 as SGHNT and CDR2 as YYREEE (reference sequence). The CDR3 bases are TGTGCCAGCAGCTTCTCCAGGGGGAACACTGAAGCTTTCTTT. It codes for CASSFSRGNTEAFF.

CDR3 region: CASSLRTSGNNEQFF. The CDR3 DNA sequence: TGTGCCAGTTCCTTGCGGACTAGCGGTAACAATGAGCAGTTCTTC. V usage is TRBV9 and J usage is TRBJ2-1; 10 bases are shared with TRBD2. The CDR3 covers 15 residues. Germline V CDR1 and CDR2: SGDLS, YYNGEE. V lost 8 bases to trimming and J lost 5 bases; unmatched junction nucleotides: 10.

This chain connects TRBV5-4 to TRBJ2-5, with a weak D call TRBD1 (6 bases). The tail of the sequence fits TRBJ2-7 better, so the J call may be wrong. The CDR3 has 13 residues. CDR1 is SGHNT and CDR2 is YYREEE in the germline V gene (reference sequence). In DNA form, the CDR3 reads TGTGCCAGCAGCTCCGGGACATACTACGAGCAGTACTTC. This gives the protein CASSSGTYYEQYF.

The CDR3 loop reads CASTPKGGRETQYF. The CDR3 nucleotides are TGTGCCAGCACCCCGAAGGGGGGGAGGGAGACCCAGTACTTC. The chain uses TRBV7-8 and TRBJ2-5; D is perhaps TRBD2 (7 bases). The V end lost 7 bases, the J end lost 5 bases, and 17 bases lay between the germline ends. The CDR3 spans 14 residues. Germline assignment: CDR1 SGHVS and CDR2 FQNEAQ.

V is TRBV19 and J is TRBJ1-1, with no clear D. Germline lookup yields CDR1 LNHDA and CDR2 SQIVND (reference sequence). V lost 5 bases and J 8 bases, leaving 9 bases between the germline ends. The CDR3 loop spans 11 amino acids. CDR3 coding DNA: TGTGCCAGTAGTCAGACCCTGGAAGCTTTCTTT. Its translation: CASSQTLEAFF.

This rearrangement joins TRBV11-2 to TRBJ2-7; a possible D gene is TRBD2 (5 bases). Trimming pared 5 bases from V and 2 bases from J, leaving 16 bases between. The CDR3 length is 15 residues. Per the germline V gene, CDR1 is SGHAT and CDR2 is FQNNGV. CDR3 bases: TGTGCCAGCAGCCCAACAAACGGGGTGGCCTACGAGCAGTACTTC. Its translation: CASSPTNGVAYEQYF.

This chain links TRBV6-5 with TRBJ2-3, with a weak D call TRBD1 (6 bases). Trimming took off 2 bases at V and 2 bases at J, with 8 bases between the two ends. CDR3 size: 14 residues. Germline-derived CDR1 and CDR2 are MNHEY and SVGAGI. In DNA, the CDR3 is TGTGCCAGCAGTTACGGACAGTACACAGATACGCAGTATTTT. Its protein product is CASSYGQYTDTQYF.

The rearrangement links TRBV19 to TRBJ1-1; tentative D call: TRBD1 (6 bases). CDR1 is LNHDA, CDR2 SQIVND, per germline (reference sequence). Trimming left V 5 bases short and J 1 base short, with 11 bases between. CDR3 length: 14 amino acids. This CDR3 reads CASSPPGQNTEAFF. The CDR3 nucleotides are TGTGCCAGTAGTCCTCCGGGACAGAACACTGAAGCTTTCTTT. The whole variable domain, remainder taken from reference TRBV19 and TRBJ1-1, is DGGITQSPKYLFRKEGQNVTLSCEQNLNHDAMYWYRQDPGQGLRLIYYSQIVNDFQKGDIAEGYSVSREKKESFPLTVTSAQKNPTAFYLCASSPPGQNTEAFFGQGTRLTVV.

The chain combines TRBV7-9 with TRBJ2-3, with 9 bases fitting TRBD2. Trimming at V came to 5 bases and at J to 4 bases, leaving 13 bases not matched to a gene. The CDR3 has 17 amino acids. Germline CDR1 is SEHNR and CDR2 is FQNEAQ (reference sequence). The chain's CDR3 is CASSRRDGGRGADTQYF. CDR3 bases: TGTGCCAGCAGCCGAAGGGATGGCGGGAGGGGCGCAGATACGCAGTATTTT.

This chain connects TRBV10-3 to TRBJ2-7; D call uncertain. Trimming took 4 bases from V and 4 from J, leaving 11 bases between them. From germline, CDR1 is ENHRY and CDR2 SYGVKD. CDR3 size: 13 residues. In DNA, the CDR3 is TGTGCCATCAGTGTTGGGATGAGGTACGAGCAGTACTTC. This sequence encodes CAISVGMRYEQYF.

The rearrangement links TRBV11-2 to TRBJ2-7; TRBD2 matches 8 bases. The length of the CDR3 is 13 residues. V lost 5 bases, J lost 3 bases, and 3 bases stayed unmatched. Germline assignment: CDR1 SGHAT and CDR2 FQNNGV. Here the CDR3 reads CASSIGTSYEQYF. In DNA, the CDR3 is TGTGCCAGCAGCATAGGGACTAGCTACGAGCAGTACTTC.